This paragraph covers one T cell receptor beta chain sequence. This sample was taken from a study of blood T cell repertoires in COVID-19. Study in general: Some COVID-19 samples were acute and others convalescent; all came from the United States, Italy and Spain. Sample material is recorded as cDNA or gDNA derived from T cells, B-cell-depleted T cells, or PBMCs.

Researchers sorted participants into cohorts using their self-reported clinical history. Germline loops: CDR1 SGHDT, CDR2 YYEEEE. V was pared by 0 bases and J by 3 bases, with 10 bases between. This CDR3 contains 15 residues. As originally analysed: Amplification from reference gene primers served as the basis for estimated nucleated cell counts. Clones were read by immunoSEQ multiplex PCR, and TCRdb kept only the in-frame ones, dropping some. D and trimming were read from the DNA, whereas the V and J calls and clone size are those reported in that table. The sample contains fewer than 500,000 clones, about 85% of which appear only once.

The sample taken for sequencing was PBMCs or T cells enriched from blood (not recorded which). The chain uses TRBV5-6 and TRBJ2-1; no firm D call. The source of this sequence is a woman aged 18-29 years who had recovered from COVID-19. CDR3: CASSLVGTGYNEQFF. CDR3 DNA sequence: TGTGCCAGCAGCTTGGTTGGTACGGGCTACAATGAGCAGTTCTTC.